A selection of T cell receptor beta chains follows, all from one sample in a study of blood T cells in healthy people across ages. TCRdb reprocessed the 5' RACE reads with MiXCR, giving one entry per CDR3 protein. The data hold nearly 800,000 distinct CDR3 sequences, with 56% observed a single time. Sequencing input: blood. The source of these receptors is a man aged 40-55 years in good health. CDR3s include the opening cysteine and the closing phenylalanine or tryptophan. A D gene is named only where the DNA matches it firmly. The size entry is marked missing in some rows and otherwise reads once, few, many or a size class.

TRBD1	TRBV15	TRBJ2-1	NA	TGTGCCACCAGCAGGCCGGGACAGGGCTACAATGAGCAGTTCTTC	CATSRPGQGYNEQFF
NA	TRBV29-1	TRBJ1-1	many	TGCAGCGTTGAAGGTCGTAGGGGCGGTAAAACTGAAGCTTTCTTT	CSVEGRRGGKTEAFF
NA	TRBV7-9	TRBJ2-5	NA	TGTGCCAGCAGCTTTAGCAGGGGCCAAGAGACCCAGTACTTC	CASSFSRGQETQYF
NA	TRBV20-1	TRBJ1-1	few	TGCAGTGCTAGTGGGGCGGCTTGGTTTACTGAAGCTTTCTTT	CSASGAAWFTEAFF
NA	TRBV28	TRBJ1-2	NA	TGTGCCAGCCGGCCTCCAGGGAGTAGTGGCTACACCTTC	CASRPPGSSGYTF
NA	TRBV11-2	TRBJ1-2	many	TGTGCCAGCAGGTCGGGGCCGGGCGGCTACACCTTC	CASRSGPGGYTF
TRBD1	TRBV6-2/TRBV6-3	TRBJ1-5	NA	TGTGCCAGCGCTAAGAGACAGGGGGCAAGCAATCAGCCCCAGCATTTT	CASAKRQGASNQPQHF
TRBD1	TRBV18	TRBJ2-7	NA	TGTGCCAGCTCATCCGACAGGGGTGCGTACGAGCAGTACTTC	CASSSDRGAYEQYF
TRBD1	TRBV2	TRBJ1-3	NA	TGTGCCAGCAGCCAACAGGGGTTGCCTGGAAACACCATATATTTT	CASSQQGLPGNTIYF
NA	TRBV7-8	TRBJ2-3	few	TGTGCCAGCAGCTTAGGAGGGGGGTCAGATACGCAGTATTTT	CASSLGGGSDTQYF
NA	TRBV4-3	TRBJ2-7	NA	TGCGCCAGCAGCCAAGAAGCACAGTCTTACAATGAGCAGTACTTC	CASSQEAQSYNEQYF
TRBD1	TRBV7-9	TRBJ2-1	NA	TGTGCCAGCAGCACTCGACGGACAGGGAAACTTTACAATGAGCAGTTCTTC	CASSTRRTGKLYNEQFF
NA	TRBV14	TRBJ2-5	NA	TGTGCCAGCAGCCCCGAGTACCAAGAGACCCAGTACTTC	CASSPEYQETQYF
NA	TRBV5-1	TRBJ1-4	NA	TGCGCCAGCAGCTTTGACAGACCTAATGAAAAACTGTTTTTT	CASSFDRPNEKLFF
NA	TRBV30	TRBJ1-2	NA	TGTGCCTGGAGGGCGCAGGGAGGGAACTATGGCTACACCTTC	CAWRAQGGNYGYTF
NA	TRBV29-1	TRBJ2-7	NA	TGCAGCGCCCGGGGGAATTCCTACGAGCAGTACTTC	CSARGNSYEQYF
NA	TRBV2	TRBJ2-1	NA	TGTGCCAGCACTGCCTTTATATCGGAGCAGTTCTTC	CASTAFISEQFF
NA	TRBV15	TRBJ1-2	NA	TGTGCCACCAGCAGAGATCGGGGGGCAGGTGGCTACACCTTC	CATSRDRGAGGYTF
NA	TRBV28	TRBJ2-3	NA	TGTGCCAGCAGTCCTACTACTAGGAACACAGATACGCAGTATTTT	CASSPTTRNTDTQYF
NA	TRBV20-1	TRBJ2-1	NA	TGCAGTGCTCCCGGACGGATCAATGAGCAGTTCTTC	CSAPGRINEQFF
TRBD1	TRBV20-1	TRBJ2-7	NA	TGCAGTGGAAGACAGGGTCGCGAGCAGTACTTC	CSGRQGREQYF
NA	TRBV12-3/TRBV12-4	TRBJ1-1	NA	TGTGCCAGCAGTTTCCTAGCAGGGACCGCTTTCTTT	CASSFLAGTAFF
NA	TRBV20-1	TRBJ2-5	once	TGCAGTGCTAGAGATATAGGTAGACCACGAGGGGAGACCCAGTACTTC	CSARDIGRPRGETQYF
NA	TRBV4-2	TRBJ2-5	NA	TGTGCCAGCAGCCAAGAAGGCCTAGGTTCGGGGGTATTCCAAGAGACCCAGTACTTC	CASSQEGLGSGVFQETQYF